This T cell receptor (beta chain) was captured by sequencing in a study of T cells in Graves' hyperthyroidism and ophthalmopathy. This clonotype was counted at least ten times. CDR3 length: 14 amino acids. Trimming took 3 bases from V and 8 from J; bases not matched to a gene: 9. The germline gives CDR1 LNHNV, CDR2 YYDKDF (reference sequence). Amplification yielded TCR beta CDR3 regions, with RNA transcripts as the source. A set of HTBI primers served as the primers for a first-round RT-PCR of the TCR CDR3. TCRdb itself ran the multiplex PCR reads through MiXCR, one entry per CDR3 protein. The data show about 400,000 distinct CDR3 sequences, over 12% seen once.

Input material: blood. The source is a young man with Graves' ophthalmopathy. The chain carries TRBV15 and TRBJ1-2, with TRBD1 matching 7 bases. The CDR3 DNA reads as TGTGCCACCAGCAGGGCTACAGGGGCGCGGGGCTACACCTTC. It translates to CATSRATGARGYTF.